This T cell receptor (beta chain) was profiled in a study of blood T cell repertoires in COVID-19. Overall study context: Recovery among Cohort 3 donors was established by two negative PCRs, clearance, or symptom resolution.

This clone showed up just a few times. Germline CDR1 SGHDT, CDR2 YYEEEE. The length of the CDR3 is 16 residues. The ends lost 2 bases at V and 4 bases at J; junction bases unmatched: 7. Authors' analysis steps: Amplification from reference gene primers served as the basis for estimated nucleated cell counts. Some clones are missing from TCRdb's copy, which holds only in-frame ones; the method was immunoSEQ multiplex PCR. V and J calls and clone size are as listed in that table; D and trimming were resolved from the DNA. The sample lists roughly 150,000 clones; 79% were seen once. The material sequenced was PBMCs or T cells enriched from blood (not recorded which). The chain recombines TRBV5-6 with TRBJ2-2, with TRBD2 identical over 8 bases. The TCR was taken from a woman aged 70-85 years in a cohort exposed to, infected with or recovered from COVID-19 (not recorded which). The CDR3 is CASSLGSGTVTGELFF. The CDR3 nucleotides read TGTGCCAGCAGCTTAGGTAGCGGGACGGTCACCGGGGAGCTGTTTTTT.